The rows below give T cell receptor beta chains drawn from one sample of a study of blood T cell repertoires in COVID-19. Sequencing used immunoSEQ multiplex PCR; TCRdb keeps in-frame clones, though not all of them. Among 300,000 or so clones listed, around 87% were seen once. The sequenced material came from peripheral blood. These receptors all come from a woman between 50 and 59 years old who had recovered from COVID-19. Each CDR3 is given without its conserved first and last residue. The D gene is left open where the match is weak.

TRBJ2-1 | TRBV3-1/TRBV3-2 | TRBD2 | ASSQDSSGTYNEQF
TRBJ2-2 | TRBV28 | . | ASSLRPRDMKPRELF
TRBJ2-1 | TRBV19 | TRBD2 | ASNTGLAGGNEQF
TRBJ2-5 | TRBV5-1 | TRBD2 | ASKELAGQETQY
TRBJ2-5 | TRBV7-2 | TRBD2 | ASSSSGGAGETQY
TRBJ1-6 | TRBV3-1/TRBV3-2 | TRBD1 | ASSPPGQPNSPLH
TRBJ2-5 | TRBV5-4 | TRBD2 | ASSSYGGRETQY
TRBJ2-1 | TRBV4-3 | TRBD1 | ASSASAGTGIYNEQF
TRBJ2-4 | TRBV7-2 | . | ASSIRDLAKNIQY
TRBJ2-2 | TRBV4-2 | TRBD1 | ASSHDRDRNRGELF
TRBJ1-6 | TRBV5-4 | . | ASSFYPGRSSYNSPLH
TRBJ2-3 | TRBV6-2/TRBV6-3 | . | ASSYSLRYSTDTQY
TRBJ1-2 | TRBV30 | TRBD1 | AWNRDRGEFGYT
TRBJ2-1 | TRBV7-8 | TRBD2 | ASSLSGPTSSSYNEQF
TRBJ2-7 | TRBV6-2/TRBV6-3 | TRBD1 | ASSQTGTGFYEQY
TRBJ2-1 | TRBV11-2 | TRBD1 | ASRKAGTGYNEQF
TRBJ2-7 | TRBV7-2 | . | ASSLGLEQY
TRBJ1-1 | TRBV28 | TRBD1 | ASSWGQGNTEAF
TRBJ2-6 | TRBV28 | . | ASSQGSSGANVLT
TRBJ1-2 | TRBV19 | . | ASSRQGDSWDGYT
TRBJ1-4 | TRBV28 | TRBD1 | ASSWTGAHEKLF
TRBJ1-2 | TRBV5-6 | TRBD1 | ASSNGQEKGYT
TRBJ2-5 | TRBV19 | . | ASKGGNQETQY
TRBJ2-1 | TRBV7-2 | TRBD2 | ASRRGTSGGSNEQF
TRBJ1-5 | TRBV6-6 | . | ASSYSRGDQPQH
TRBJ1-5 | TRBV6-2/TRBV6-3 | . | ASSATNSNQPQH
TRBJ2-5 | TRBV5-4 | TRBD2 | ASSLSAGSGETQY
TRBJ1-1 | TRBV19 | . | ASTPLVSGVWDTEAF
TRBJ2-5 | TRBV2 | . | ASSLQGAQETQY
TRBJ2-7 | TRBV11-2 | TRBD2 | ASSIGTSGRYAYEQY
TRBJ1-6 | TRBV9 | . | ASSVDGEPNNSPLH
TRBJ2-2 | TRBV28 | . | ASSTRLSLEEEELF
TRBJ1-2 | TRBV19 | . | ASSLARANYGYT
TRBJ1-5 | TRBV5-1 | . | ASSLAGSNQPQH
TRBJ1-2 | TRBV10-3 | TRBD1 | AISGPGQGSTGYT
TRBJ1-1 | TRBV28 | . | ASSFHVSLRNTEAF